This T cell receptor beta chain comes out of a study of shared clonotypes between healthy human individuals. Across the whole study: For every donor, three CD4 naive, three CD4 memory, two CD8 naive and one CD8 memory plates were used.

Per germline, CDR1 SGHNT and CDR2 YYREEE (reference sequence). The CDR3 extends over 15 amino acids. With 4 bases removed from V and 0 bases from J, the gap between germline ends came to 14 bases. Subsets obtained from CD4+ cells comprised CD45RA+ naive and CD45RA-negative memory cells. Comments on this clone: What it recognizes is unknown.

Using immunoSEQ multiplex PCR, the repertoire was profiled, and TCRdb retains in-frame clones only, with some absent. Of fewer than 1.4 million clones listed, 78% were seen once; the top ten hold 0.5% to 0.65%. Regarding the study as a whole: An anticipated effect of sequencing depth on clonotype sharing among donors was recognized.

This chain links TRBV5-4 with TRBJ2-7; perhaps TRBD2 as D (5 bases). The sample consisted of memory CD4+ T cells from PBMCs. Subset in this sample: CD45RA-negative fraction. This clonotype was sampled from a man aged 18 to 35 in good health. Some clones in this sample may be carry-over from other donors' samples. The CDR3 loop is CASSLSTGSSYEQYF. The CDR3 DNA sequence: TGTGCCAGCAGCCTTTCGACTGGGAGCTCCTACGAGCAGTACTTC. Filled out from reference TRBV5-4 and TRBJ2-7, the complete variable domain reads ETGVTQSPTHLIKTRGQQVTLRCSSQSGHNTVSWYQQALGQGPQFIFQYYREEENGRGNFPPRFSGLQFPNYSSELNVNALELDDSALYLCASSLSTGSSYEQYFGPGTRLTVT.